This T cell receptor (beta chain) emerged from a study of cytomegalovirus exposure and HLA in healthy donors. Study-wide background: When 398 donors were genotyped, around 77% of them were found to fall in the Caucasian-associated ancestry cluster.

Remarks on this clone: The sample carries other DNA sequences with the same CDR3.

PCR primers comprised 60 Vbeta and 13 Jbeta primers. The assay was immunoSEQ multiplex PCR, and TCRdb's table has in-frame clones only and misses some. The profile shows 150,000 to 200,000 clones, just over 75% of them singletons. CDR1 LNHDA and CDR2 SQIVND come from the germline V gene (reference sequence). The ends were cut back, 1 base at V and 7 bases at J, with 7 bases in the middle. The CDR3 contains 13 residues. The sample comprised PBMCs. The chain couples TRBV19 to TRBJ2-2; the D gene is possibly TRBD1 (6 bases). This receptor was identified in a man aged 35 to 55 in good health and CMV-seronegative. DNA for the CDR3: TGTGCCAGTAGTATAGTAGGGGGCGGGGAGCTGTTTTTT. It yields the protein CASSIVGGGELFF.